Following are 18 T cell receptor beta chains from one sample sequenced in a study of blood T cell repertoires in COVID-19. Sequenced by immunoSEQ multiplex PCR; TCRdb stores in-frame clones only, minus some. The data show about 210,000 clones, roughly 87% seen once. The sequenced sample was PBMCs or T cells enriched from blood (not recorded which). These receptors all stem from a man aged 18-30 years with acute COVID-19.

This clone was detected only a few times. The J gene is TRBJ2-5, the V gene TRBV2; possible D gene TRBD2, 6 bases. Trimming removed 8 bases from V and 5 bases from J, with 15 bases in between. Germline V gene sequence: CDR1 SNHLY, CDR2 FYNNEI. CDR3 length: 13 amino acids. Here the CDR3 reads CASQSGLEETQYF. The CDR3 region has the DNA TGTGCCAGCCAAAGCGGGTTGGAGGAGACCCAGTACTTC.

The V call is TRBV7-9, the J call TRBJ2-1; TRBD1 matches at 8 bases. The germline CDR1 and CDR2 sequences are SEHNR and FQNEAQ (reference sequence). The CDR3 sequence is 13 residues long. J was trimmed by 6 bases and V by 5 bases; bases with no gene match: 3. The CDR3 reads CASSPDRVNEQFF. The CDR3 DNA follows: TGTGCCAGCAGCCCGGACAGGGTCAATGAGCAGTTCTTC.

The J gene is TRBJ2-7, the V gene TRBV9; D gene unclear. Trimming left V 5 bases short and J 9 bases short, with 18 bases between. The CDR3 is made up of 13 amino acids. Germline-derived CDR1 and CDR2 are SGDLS and YYNGEE. The chain's CDR3 is CASSAGVDTGQYF. CDR3 DNA sequence: TGTGCCAGCAGTGCCGGCGTCGATACGGGGCAGTACTTC.

This clone is a singleton in its sample. The chain joins TRBV14 to TRBJ2-1, with D tentatively TRBD1 (6 bases). The CDR3 spans 15 residues. V gave up 4 bases and J gave up 7 bases, with 17 bases separating them. Germline values: CDR1 SGHDN, CDR2 FVKESK. This CDR3 reads CASSLGTRGMNEQFF. The CDR3 nucleotides read TGTGCCAGCAGCCTAGGGACACGGGGAATGAATGAGCAGTTCTTC.

The V and J genes are TRBV24-1 and TRBJ2-2; maybe TRBD1 (6 bases). V was shortened by 6 bases and J by 3 bases, with 10 bases between the two germline ends. This CDR3 spans 14 amino acids. CDR1 is KGHDR and CDR2 is SFDVKD in the germline V gene. This chain's CDR3 is CATSYTGHTGELFF. The DNA for the CDR3 is TGTGCCACCAGTTACACAGGGCACACCGGGGAGCTGTTTTTT.

This rearrangement joins TRBV5-8 to TRBJ1-5, with D hard to call. Germline loops: CDR1 SGHTS, CDR2 YDEGEE. This CDR3 spans 12 amino acids. The V end was cut by 6 bases, the J end by 7 bases, with 11 bases between. The CDR3 nucleotides are TGTGCCAGCACCCCGAGGGTCCAGCCCCAGCATTTT. Translated: CASTPRVQPQHF. Together with reference TRBV5-8 and TRBJ1-5, the CDR3 gives the full variable domain: EAGVTQSPTHLIKTRGQQATLRCSPISGHTSVYWYQQALGLGLQFLLWYDEGEERNRGNFPPRFSGRQFPNYSSELNVNALELEDSALYLCASTPRVQPQHFGDGTRLSIL.

The chain has TRBV7-9 and TRBJ2-7; TRBD2 matches at 8 bases. V was pared by 3 bases and J by 1 base, with 11 bases of the junction left unmatched. The CDR3 spans 17 residues. Per germline, CDR1 SEHNR and CDR2 FQNEAQ (reference sequence). In DNA, the CDR3 is TGTGCCAGCAGCTTCACGGAGCGGGAGAGATCGTCCTACGAGCAGTACTTC. Translated: CASSFTERERSSYEQYF.

This clone was found a few times. The chain links TRBV11-3 to TRBJ1-3, with D uncertain. Germline V gives CDR1 SGHNT, CDR2 YENEEA. This CDR3 contains 14 residues. V lost 2 bases and J 8 bases, leaving 13 bases between the germline ends. CDR3 DNA: TGTGCCAGCAGCTTATTATCTGGCCGGGACACCATATATTTT. It yields the protein CASSLLSGRDTIYF.

This clone has more than one count but fewer than ten. The chain has TRBV13 and TRBJ1-2; 8 nucleotides line up with TRBD1. The length of the CDR3 is 13 residues. V trimming: 3 bases; J trimming: 8 bases; junction bases outside the gene matches: 5. Per germline, CDR1 PRHDT and CDR2 FYEKMQ (reference sequence). CDR3 residues: CASSFTGGRGYTF. CDR3 in DNA: TGTGCCAGCAGCTTCACAGGGGGACGCGGCTACACCTTC. The full variable domain, completed using reference TRBV13 and TRBJ1-2, is AAGVIQSPRHLIKEKRETATLKCYPIPRHDTVYWYQQGPGQDPQFLISFYEKMQSDKGSIPDRFSAQQFSDYHSELNMSSLELGDSALYFCASSFTGGRGYTFGSGTRLTVV.

The sample holds a few counts of this clone. V gene TRBV5-8 combines with J gene TRBJ1-5, with 8 bases lining up with TRBD1. V trimming: 0 bases; J trimming: 7 bases; junction bases outside the gene matches: 6. CDR3 length equals 15 residues. Germline values: CDR1 SGHTS, CDR2 YDEGEE. DNA of the CDR3: TGTGCCAGCAGCTTGGCCGGACAGGGTAGCCAGCCCCAGCATTTT. This codes for CASSLAGQGSQPQHF.

The chain is built from TRBV5-8 and TRBJ2-7; weak D call: TRBD2 (6 bases). The CDR3 runs to 14 residues. Trimming shortened V by 2 bases and J by 2 bases, and 11 bases separated the two germline ends. Per germline, CDR1 SGHTS and CDR2 YDEGEE. CDR3 nucleotide sequence: TGTGCCAGCAGCTTCGGAGGGGCCACCTACGAGCAGTACTTC. Translated: CASSFGGATYEQYF.

The chain combines TRBV3-1 (or the pseudogene TRBV3-2) with TRBJ1-2; D is unresolved. Germline CDR1 reads LGHDT; CDR2 reads YNNKEL (reference sequence). V was shortened by 2 bases and J by 4 bases, with 8 bases between the two germline ends. The CDR3 runs 13 residues. CDR3 sequence (DNA): TGTGCCAGCAGCCAATCCGGGTCCTATGGCTACACCTTC. Encoded protein: CASSQSGSYGYTF.

The gene calls are TRBV29-1 and TRBJ2-1; 8 bases agree with TRBD1. The length of the CDR3 is 18 residues. Per germline, CDR1 SQVTM and CDR2 ANQGSEA. With V trimmed by 4 bases and J by 0 bases, 14 bases remained unmatched. The CDR3 coding sequence is TGCAGCGTTGTGTTCCGGGACAGGCCTAGGGACTCCTACAATGAGCAGTTCTTC. Protein product: CSVVFRDRPRDSYNEQFF.

The V gene is TRBV9, the J gene TRBJ2-2, with unresolved D. V lost 0 bases to trimming and J lost 7 bases, with 7 bases between them. This CDR3 spans 13 amino acids. Per the germline V gene, CDR1 is SGDLS and CDR2 is YYNGEE. As DNA, the CDR3 is TGTGCCAGCAGCGTAGTTATGAGCGGGGAGCTGTTTTTT. It specifies CASSVVMSGELFF.

The chain combines TRBV30 with TRBJ2-3; D may be TRBD2 (5 bases). V was clipped by 2 bases and J by 3 bases, with 15 bases between them. The CDR3 runs 15 residues. Germline loops: CDR1 GTSNPN, CDR2 SVGIG (reference sequence). The CDR3 DNA reads TGTGCCTGGAGTATCCTGTGGGAGAGAACAGATACGCAGTATTTT. Its protein product is CAWSILWERTDTQYF. The full variable domain, its missing parts supplied by reference TRBV30 and TRBJ2-3, is SQTIHQWPATLVQPVGSPLSLECTVEGTSNPNLYWYRQAAGRGLQLLFYSVGIGQISSEVPQNLSASRPQDRQFILSSKKLLLSDSGFYLCAWSILWERTDTQYFGPGTRLTVL.

The chain links TRBV12-5 to TRBJ2-1; 10 bases are shared with TRBD2. The CDR3 totals 17 residues. Germline CDR1 and CDR2: LGHNT and FRNRAP. The V segment lost 2 bases and the J segment 8 bases; nucleotides outside the gene matches: 12. CDR3 coding DNA: TGTGCTAGTGGTTTGCCGACCAGCGGGAGGGCATTCGATGAGCAGTTCTTC. The encoded protein is CASGLPTSGRAFDEQFF. Variable domain in full (rest from reference TRBV12-5 and TRBJ2-1): DARVTQTPRHKVTEMGQEVTMRCQPILGHNTVFWYRQTMMQGLELLAYFRNRAPLDDSGMPKDRFSAEMPDATLATLKIQPSEPRDSAVYFCASGLPTSGRAFDEQFFGPGTRLTVL.

The chain carries TRBV4-1 and TRBJ1-1, with D maybe TRBD1 (5 bases). The germline V gene has CDR1 MGHRA and CDR2 YSYEKL. Trimming left V 0 bases short and J 4 bases short, with 12 bases between. This CDR3 is built from 15 residues. CDR3 sequence reads: CASSQDRGWGTEAFF. CDR3 sequence (DNA): TGCGCCAGCAGCCAAGATAGGGGTTGGGGCACTGAAGCTTTCTTT.

The chain has TRBV20-1 and TRBJ2-1, with 12 nucleotides matching TRBD2. From germline, CDR1 is DFQATT and CDR2 SNEGSKA (reference sequence). The CDR3 has 15 amino acids. V was pared by 3 bases and J by 9 bases, with 9 bases of the junction left unmatched. The CDR3 DNA sequence: TGCAGTGCTAGTCCTCTAGCGGGAGGGCCTGTTGAGCAGTTCTTC. It encodes CSASPLAGGPVEQFF.